The 20 T cell receptor beta chains presented below share a single source sample, sequenced in a study of blood T cells in healthy people across ages. Through a sample-barcoded 5' primer and a J-beta primer mix, a second PCR was run for about 6 to 11 cycles. TCRdb used MiXCR to reprocess the 5' RACE reads, holding one entry per CDR3 protein. Of approximately 810,000 distinct CDR3 sequences in the sample, more than 25% were seen once. Sequenced sample: blood. These receptor sequences come from a woman at least 80 years old in good health.

Points on this clonotype: One end of the junction fails to match germline, which may point to a read error. The genes are TRBV6-2 or TRBV6-3 and TRBJ1-1; TRBD1 matches 7 bases. This CDR3 spans 16 amino acids. The germline CDR1 and CDR2 sequences are MNHEY and SVGEGT. CDR3: CVSITNHRGLNTEAFF. The CDR3 coding sequence is TGTGTCAGCATAACTAACCACAGGGGCCTGAACACTGAAGCTTTCTTT.

This clonotype was observed at least ten times. The chain links TRBV7-2 to TRBJ2-3, with D unresolved. Germline lookup yields CDR1 SGHTA and CDR2 FQGNSA. This CDR3 has 12 residues. Trimming shortened V by 4 bases and J by 5 bases, and 7 bases separated the two germline ends. The CDR3 here is CASSSLIDTQYF. The CDR3 DNA reads as TGTGCCAGCAGCTCCTTGATAGATACGCAGTATTTT.

The chain joins TRBV20-1 to TRBJ1-2, with 9 positions matching TRBD1. Germline CDR1 DFQATT, CDR2 SNEGSKA (reference sequence). The V gene end was trimmed by 5 bases and the J gene end by 2 bases; junction bases not matched to a gene: 3. The CDR3 spans 13 residues. CDR3 bases: TGCAGTGCTTACGACAGGGGGAACTATGGCTACACCTTC. It encodes CSAYDRGNYGYTF.

This clonotype was recorded at least ten times. The chain employs TRBV7-2 and TRBJ2-5, with 7 bases lining up with TRBD2. The CDR3 totals 14 residues. The V gene's germline CDR1 is SGHTA and CDR2 FQGNSA. The J segment lost 3 bases and the V segment lost 3 bases, leaving 4 bases of the junction unmatched. The CDR3 region is CASSLGGIKETQYF. CDR3 bases: TGTGCCAGCAGCTTGGGGGGGATCAAAGAGACCCAGTACTTC. Filled out from reference TRBV7-2 and TRBJ2-5, the complete variable domain reads GAGVSQSPSNKVTEKGKDVELRCDPISGHTALYWYRQSLGQGLEFLIYFQGNSAPDKSGLPSDRFSAERTGGSVSTLTIQRTQQEDSAVYLCASSLGGIKETQYFGPGTRLLVL.

This clonotype came up many times. This chain uses TRBV5-1 with TRBJ1-4; 11 bases fit TRBD1. V gave up 5 bases and J gave up 8 bases; unmatched junction bases: 5. CDR1 SGHRS and CDR2 YFSETQ come from the germline V gene. The CDR3 totals 14 residues. CDR3 DNA sequence: TGCGCCAGCAGAAGCGGGACAGGGGGGGAAAAACTGTTTTTT. Encoded protein: CASRSGTGGEKLFF.

As concerns this clonotype: The junction departs from germline at one end; a sequencing error may be responsible. J is TRBJ2-3 and V is TRBV11-2, with 12 bases matching TRBD2. Germline assignment: CDR1 SGHAT and CDR2 FQNNGV. CDR3 size: 17 residues. The CDR3 loop reads CASSQGFGLAGGDTQYF. CDR3 coding DNA: TGCGCCAGCAGCCAAGGGTTCGGGCTAGCGGGAGGGGATACGCAGTATTTT. The complete variable domain, with remaining parts taken from reference TRBV11-2 and TRBJ2-3, reads EAGVAQSPRYKIIEKRQSVAFWCNPISGHATLYWYQQILGQGPKLLIQFQNNGVVDDSQLPKDRFSAERLKGVDSTLKIQPAKLEDSAVYLCASSQGFGLAGGDTQYFGPGTRLTVL.

This clonotype showed up just a few times. The genes are TRBV5-4 and TRBJ2-2, with a weak D call TRBD1 (5 bases). The germline CDR1 and CDR2 sequences are SGHNT and YYREEE (reference sequence). V lost 1 base and J lost 3, with 7 bases in between. The CDR3 spans 14 residues. CDR3 sequence reads: CASSLSGYTGELFF. The CDR3 nucleotides read TGTGCCAGCAGCTTGTCAGGGTACACCGGGGAGCTGTTTTTT.

A note on this clonotype: A single base separates this from a much larger clone, so it may be a read error. This chain links TRBV20-1 with TRBJ2-7; the D gene could be TRBD1 or TRBD2 (5 bases each). The J call is doubtful: the DNA matches TRBJ2-5 better. Per the germline V gene, CDR1 is DFQATT and CDR2 is SNEGSKA (reference sequence). This CDR3 is built from 13 residues. The CDR3 region has the DNA TGCGGTGCCTCGCCGTGGGACGTGAAGACCCAGTACTTC. It specifies CGASPWDVKTQYF.

This clonotype occurred many times. The chain has TRBV7-9 and TRBJ1-1; D remains ambiguous. The germline V and J ends were trimmed by 3 bases and 1 base, with 3 bases remaining between them. The length of the CDR3 is 12 residues. CDR1 is SEHNR and CDR2 is FQNEAQ in the germline V gene (reference sequence). CDR3 nucleotide sequence: TGTGCCAGCAGCTTCTCGAACACTGAAGCTTTCTTT. Translating gives CASSFSNTEAFF.

About this clonotype: One base away lies a much larger clone, so this may be a sequencing read error. The V gene is TRBV7-2, the J gene TRBJ1-6; D is unresolved. Deletions cut 2 bases from V and 18 bases from J, with 23 bases between. The CDR3 is 15 residues long. The germline V gene has CDR1 SGHTA and CDR2 FQGNSA. The chain's CDR3 is CASSLLLTGYGAPHF. The CDR3 DNA follows: TGTGCCAGCAGCTTACTCCTAACGGGGTACGGAGCCCCCCACTTT.

Notes on this clonotype: This may come from a read error, since a much larger clone is one base off. This chain joins TRBV11-2 and TRBJ2-1; D possibly corresponds to TRBD1 (6 bases). Gene TRBJ2-7 matches the end of the DNA better, so the J call may be wrong. The germline V gene has CDR1 SGHAT and CDR2 FQNNGV. This CDR3 spans 17 amino acids. CDR3 sequence reads: CASSSSLGGPYYNEQYF. CDR3 nucleotide sequence: TGTGCCAGCAGCTCGTCGTTAGGGGGACCTTACTACAATGAGCAGTACTTC.

This clonotype occurred many times. CDR3 residues: CSVEEGASYGYTF. The CDR3 DNA sequence: TGCAGCGTTGAGGAGGGGGCCTCCTATGGCTACACCTTC. The V gene is TRBV29-1, the J gene TRBJ1-2; 7 nucleotides match TRBD1. CDR3 length equals 13 residues. Germline V CDR1 and CDR2: SQVTM, ANQGSEA. After removal of 3 bases from V and 4 bases from J, the junction contained 5 bases not matched to a gene.

The chain joins TRBV5-1 to TRBJ2-3; TRBD1 is a possible D gene (7 bases). The CDR3 covers 15 residues. Trimming left V 3 bases short and J 3 bases short, with 14 bases between. In germline, CDR1 is SGHRS, CDR2 YFSETQ. CDR3 sequence (DNA): TGCGCCAGCAGCTACGGCGGGGACAGAACAGATACGCAGTATTTT. Residues: CASSYGGDRTDTQYF.

There are many counts of this clonotype. The V gene is TRBV12-3 or TRBV12-4, the J gene TRBJ2-3; 9 positions agree with TRBD2. The CDR3 runs 16 residues. The V and J ends lost 6 bases and 3 bases, in that order; junction bases with no gene match: 10. CDR3 amino acids: CASSLHGGGGTDTQYF. In DNA form, the CDR3 reads TGTGCCAGCAGCCTTCATGGCGGGGGGGGAACAGATACGCAGTATTTT.

The V gene is TRBV7-2, the J gene TRBJ1-2; D gene unclear. This CDR3 contains 13 residues. V lost 5 bases to trimming and J lost 5 bases, with 12 bases between them. Looked up from germline, CDR1 is SGHTA and CDR2 is FQGNSA. CDR3 coding DNA: TGTGCCAGCAGCCTCCCCCCGCGGTATGGCTACACCTTC. This gives the protein CASSLPPRYGYTF.

The table lists this clonotype with a few counts. This may be a read error: a much more frequent sequence differs by one nucleotide. V and J are TRBV6-5 and TRBJ2-1, with D unclear. Germline V lookup: CDR1 MNHEY, CDR2 SVGAGI. V dropped 8 bases and J dropped 2 bases, with 13 bases sitting between them. The CDR3 loop spans 14 amino acids. The CDR3 here is CASRSGDTYNEQFF. CDR3 DNA sequence: TGTGCCAGCCGTAGTGGTGACACCTACAATGAGCAGTTCTTC.

Turning to this clonotype: Since a much larger clone is just one base distant, this may be a read error. V usage is TRBV7-2 and J usage is TRBJ2-3; 10 bases agree with TRBD2. Germline CDR1 is SGHTA and CDR2 is FQGNSA. The CDR3 has 16 amino acids. The chain's CDR3 is CVSSLIAGGRTDTQYF. For the CDR3, the DNA is TGTGTCAGCAGCTTAATAGCGGGGGGTCGCACAGATACGCAGTATTTT.

This clonotype was seen a few times. The chain has TRBV6-1 and TRBJ2-1; TRBD2 agrees at 12 bases. This CDR3 contains 15 residues. V gave up 7 bases and J gave up 4 bases; unmatched junction bases: 5. CDR1 and CDR2 from the germline V gene are MNHNS and SASEGT. CDR3 nucleotide sequence: TGTGCCAGCACTAGCGGGGGGGCCGGGTACAATGAGCAGTTCTTC. Encoded protein: CASTSGGAGYNEQFF.

In the case of this clonotype: This may be a read error: a much more frequent sequence differs by one nucleotide. This chain links TRBV12-3 or TRBV12-4 with TRBJ2-3; D could derive from TRBD1 or TRBD2 (7 bases each). V gave up 5 bases and J gave up 5 bases, with 20 bases separating them. This CDR3 has 16 residues. This CDR3 is CASSPVRGGRGDTQYF. The CDR3 DNA reads as TGTGCCAGCAGTCCTGTCAGGGGGGGGCGAGGAGATACGCAGTATTTT.

This clonotype was seen at least ten times. The CDR3 protein is CSARISGALGETQYF. The DNA of the CDR3 is TGCAGTGCTAGGATTAGCGGAGCCTTAGGGGAGACCCAGTACTTC. This rearrangement joins TRBV20-1 to TRBJ2-5; D possibly corresponds to TRBD2 (6 bases). V shed 3 bases and J shed 5 bases, with 19 bases lying between them. CDR1 is DFQATT, CDR2 SNEGSKA, per germline (reference sequence). CDR3 length: 15 residues.